This T cell receptor beta chain was obtained from a study of somatic mutations in cytotoxic T cells in rheumatoid arthritis. Whole-study findings and limits: Levels of CD8+ T-cell clonality in rheumatoid arthritis patients were statistically indistinguishable from those seen in age-matched healthy controls, with no significant difference. With advancing age, CD8+ clonality climbed in rheumatoid arthritis patients but did not rise in healthy controls. What antigens the expanded CD8+ clones targeted remained unknown.

This CDR3 comprises 16 residues. Per germline, CDR1 MDHEN and CDR2 SYDVKM. J lost 2 bases, V lost 5 bases, and 10 bases had no gene match. Worth noting for this clone: Its antigen is unidentified.

Using immunoSEQ multiplex PCR, the repertoire was profiled, and TCRdb retains in-frame clones only, with some absent. The sample has under 25,000 clones; roughly 85% are singletons. The V call is TRBV28, the J call TRBJ2-3; 7 positions match TRBD1. Sequencing was done on a sample of CD8+ T cells sorted from blood. The TCR was taken from a woman in her forties with rheumatoid arthritis. CDR3 nucleotides: TGTGCCAGCAGTGAGGACAGGACTTTCCTCACAGATACGCAGTATTTT. Translation gives CASSEDRTFLTDTQYF.